This TCR delta chain originates from a study of gamma-delta chains in newborns, infants, children. Of note for this clone: It may be a read error: a sequence one base away is much more abundant.

TCRdb called clones anew from the reads with CATT. In the table there are around 5,400 delta-chain clones, around 18% of which are singletons. The germline V gene has CDR1 GEAIGNYY and CDR2 EKD. The CDR3 has 17 residues. With 0 bases clipped from V and 0 bases from J, the junction kept 9 bases outside the gene matches. The V and J genes are TRDV2 and TRDJ1; 7 positions match TRDD3. The J gene, absent from TCRdb, was called here by matching the DNA to germline. This sequence originates from a child who was a newborn, infant or young child, either healthy, febrile or measles-vaccinated (not recorded which). The sequenced sample consisted of blood. The CDR3 bases are TGTGCCTGTGACACCCGGGGGGATGGGGACTACACCGATAAACTCATCTTT. This codes for CACDTRGDGDYTDKLIF.